Listed below are T cell receptor beta chains from one sample, sequenced in a study of vaccination and CD4 T cells after COVID-19. TCRdb independently ran MiXCR on the PCR reads; one entry per CDR3 protein. The profile shows around 37,000 distinct CDR3 sequences, about 35% of them singletons. The specimen was CD4+ T cells from blood, collected about 7 months after SARS-CoV-2 vaccination. The receptors were sampled from a human donor who had recovered from COVID-19. Both conserved end residues are part of each CDR3. A D gene is named only where the DNA matches it firmly. The listing skips clone size in some rows; elsewhere it reads once, few, many or a size class.

abundance: -
v_gene: TRBV4-1
j_gene: TRBJ1-5
d_gene: TRBD1
len: 15
CDR3nt: TGCGCCAGCAGCGGAAGGACAGGGGGTAATCAGCCCCAGCATTTT
CDR3aa: CASSGRTGGNQPQHF

abundance: -
v_gene: TRBV7-8
j_gene: TRBJ2-5
d_gene: TRBD2
len: 17
CDR3nt: TGTGCCAGCAGCTTAGCGGTGACGGGAGGGGCTCTGGAGACCCAGTACTTC
CDR3aa: CASSLAVTGGALETQYF

abundance: -
v_gene: TRBV28
j_gene: TRBJ1-2
d_gene: -
len: 13
CDR3nt: TGTGCCAGCAGTTTATCCCAGAACTATGGCTACACCTTC
CDR3aa: CASSLSQNYGYTF

abundance: -
v_gene: TRBV29-1
j_gene: TRBJ1-2
d_gene: TRBD1
len: 11
CDR3nt: TGCAGCGGTGGACAGGGGTATGGCTACACCTTC
CDR3aa: CSGGQGYGYTF

abundance: few
v_gene: TRBV19
j_gene: TRBJ2-7
d_gene: -
len: 15
CDR3nt: TGTGCCAGCCGCGAGATCCGCGGGGTAATCTACGAGCAGTACTTC
CDR3aa: CASREIRGVIYEQYF

abundance: -
v_gene: TRBV24-1
j_gene: TRBJ2-3
d_gene: TRBD2
len: 20
CDR3nt: TGTGCCACCAGTGATGCTGTAAGTCCCCGGGGGGATACTAACACAGATACGCAGTATTTT
CDR3aa: CATSDAVSPRGDTNTDTQYF

abundance: -
v_gene: TRBV6-5
j_gene: TRBJ2-7
d_gene: -
len: 12
CDR3nt: TGTGCCAGCAGTTACGAGGTCCACGAGCAGTACTTC
CDR3aa: CASSYEVHEQYF

abundance: -
v_gene: TRBV27
j_gene: TRBJ1-5
d_gene: -
len: 17
CDR3nt: TGTGCCAGCAGTTTGGCTCCCCCTCTACAGAGCAATCAGCCCCAGCATTTT
CDR3aa: CASSLAPPLQSNQPQHF

abundance: -
v_gene: TRBV20-1
j_gene: TRBJ2-2
d_gene: TRBD1
len: 16
CDR3nt: TGCAGTGCCAACCGGGCAGGGGGCGCGAACACCGGGGAGCTGTTTTTT
CDR3aa: CSANRAGGANTGELFF

abundance: -
v_gene: TRBV20-1
j_gene: TRBJ2-3
d_gene: -
len: 14
CDR3nt: TGCAGTGCTAATACGGGGTCTAGCACAGATACGCAGTATTTT
CDR3aa: CSANTGSSTDTQYF

abundance: few
v_gene: TRBV7-9
j_gene: TRBJ2-3
d_gene: -
len: 14
CDR3nt: TGTGCCAGCAGCGCCAACAGGGTCACAGATACGCAGTATTTT
CDR3aa: CASSANRVTDTQYF